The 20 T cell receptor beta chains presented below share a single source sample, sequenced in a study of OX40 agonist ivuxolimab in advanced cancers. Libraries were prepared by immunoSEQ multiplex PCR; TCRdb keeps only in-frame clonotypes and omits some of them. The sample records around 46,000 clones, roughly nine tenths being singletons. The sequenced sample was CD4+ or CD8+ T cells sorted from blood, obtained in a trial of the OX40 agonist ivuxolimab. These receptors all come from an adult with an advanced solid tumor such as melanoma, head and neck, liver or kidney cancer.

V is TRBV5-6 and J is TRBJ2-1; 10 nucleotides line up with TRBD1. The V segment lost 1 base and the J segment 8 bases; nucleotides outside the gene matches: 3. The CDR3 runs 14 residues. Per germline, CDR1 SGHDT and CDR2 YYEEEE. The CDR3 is CASSLPGTGDEQFF. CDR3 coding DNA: TGTGCCAGCAGCTTGCCTGGGACAGGGGATGAGCAGTTCTTC.

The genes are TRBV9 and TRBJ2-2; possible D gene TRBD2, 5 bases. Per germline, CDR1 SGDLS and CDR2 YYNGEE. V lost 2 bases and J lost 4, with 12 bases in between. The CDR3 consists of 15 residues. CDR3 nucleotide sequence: TGTGCCAGCAGCGTCACAGTGGGGAGCACCGGGGAGCTGTTTTTT. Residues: CASSVTVGSTGELFF.

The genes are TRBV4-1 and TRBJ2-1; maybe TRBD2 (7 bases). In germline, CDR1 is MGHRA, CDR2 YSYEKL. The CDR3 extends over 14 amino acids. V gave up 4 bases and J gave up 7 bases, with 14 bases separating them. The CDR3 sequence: CASSPSGGANEQFF. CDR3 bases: TGCGCCAGCAGCCCAAGTGGGGGGGCGAATGAGCAGTTCTTC.

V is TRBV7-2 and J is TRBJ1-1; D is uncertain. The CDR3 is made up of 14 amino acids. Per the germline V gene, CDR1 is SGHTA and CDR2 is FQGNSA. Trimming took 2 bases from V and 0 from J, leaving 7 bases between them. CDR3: CASSLWVVNTEAFF. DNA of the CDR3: TGTGCCAGCAGCTTATGGGTTGTGAACACTGAAGCTTTCTTT.

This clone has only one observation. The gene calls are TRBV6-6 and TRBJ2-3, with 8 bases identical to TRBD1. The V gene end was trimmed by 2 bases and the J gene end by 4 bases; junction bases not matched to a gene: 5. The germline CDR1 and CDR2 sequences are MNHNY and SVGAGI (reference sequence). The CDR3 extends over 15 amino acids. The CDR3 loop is CASSYPGGESDTQYF. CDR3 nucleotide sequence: TGTGCCAGCAGTTACCCAGGGGGCGAATCAGATACGCAGTATTTT.

Here the CDR3 reads CASSTRLAADQETQYF. The CDR3 nucleotides are TGTGCCAGCAGCACTAGACTAGCGGCAGATCAAGAGACCCAGTACTTC. The chain links TRBV7-6 to TRBJ2-5; 9 nucleotides agree with TRBD2. The J segment lost 2 bases and the V segment lost 5 bases, leaving 9 bases of the junction unmatched. Germline assignment: CDR1 SGHVS and CDR2 FNYEAQ. The CDR3 has 16 residues.

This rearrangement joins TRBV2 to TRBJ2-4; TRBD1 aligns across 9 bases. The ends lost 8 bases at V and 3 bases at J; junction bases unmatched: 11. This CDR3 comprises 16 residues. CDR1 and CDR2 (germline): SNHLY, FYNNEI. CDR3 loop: CASPRRDRDGKNIQYF. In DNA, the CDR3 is TGTGCCAGCCCCCGAAGGGACAGGGATGGCAAAAACATTCAGTACTTC.

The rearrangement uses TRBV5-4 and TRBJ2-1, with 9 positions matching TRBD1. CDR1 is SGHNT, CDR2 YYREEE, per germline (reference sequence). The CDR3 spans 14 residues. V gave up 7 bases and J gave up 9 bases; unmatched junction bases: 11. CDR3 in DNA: TGTGCCAGCGGATCCGGGACAGGGTCACCTGAGCAGTTCTTC. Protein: CASGSGTGSPEQFF.

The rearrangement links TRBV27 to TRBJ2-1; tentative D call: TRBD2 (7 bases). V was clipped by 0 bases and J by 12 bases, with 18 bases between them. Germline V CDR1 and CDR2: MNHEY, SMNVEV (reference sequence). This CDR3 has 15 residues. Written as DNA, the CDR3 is TGTGCCAGCAGTTTATCCGAGGGGGGGGCCGGGCCGCAGTTCTTC. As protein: CASSLSEGGAGPQFF.

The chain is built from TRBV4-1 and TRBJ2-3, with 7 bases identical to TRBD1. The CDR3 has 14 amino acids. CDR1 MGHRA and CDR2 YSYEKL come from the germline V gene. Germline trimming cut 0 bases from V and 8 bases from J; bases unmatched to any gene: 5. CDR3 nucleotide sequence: TGCGCCAGCAGCCAAGACCACACAGGGGTTACGCAGTATTTT. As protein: CASSQDHTGVTQYF.

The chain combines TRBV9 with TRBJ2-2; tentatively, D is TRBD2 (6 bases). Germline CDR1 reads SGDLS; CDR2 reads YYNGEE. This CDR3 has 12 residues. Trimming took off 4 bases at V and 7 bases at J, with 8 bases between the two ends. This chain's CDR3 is CASSPGSGELFF. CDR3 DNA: TGTGCCAGCAGCCCCGGGAGCGGGGAGCTGTTTTTT.

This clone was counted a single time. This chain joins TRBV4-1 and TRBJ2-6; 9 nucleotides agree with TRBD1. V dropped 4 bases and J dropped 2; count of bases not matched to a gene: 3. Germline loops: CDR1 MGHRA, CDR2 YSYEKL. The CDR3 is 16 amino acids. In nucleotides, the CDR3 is TGCGCCAGCAGCCCCCGGGACAGGGCTGGGGCCAACGTCCTGACTTTC. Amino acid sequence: CASSPRDRAGANVLTF.

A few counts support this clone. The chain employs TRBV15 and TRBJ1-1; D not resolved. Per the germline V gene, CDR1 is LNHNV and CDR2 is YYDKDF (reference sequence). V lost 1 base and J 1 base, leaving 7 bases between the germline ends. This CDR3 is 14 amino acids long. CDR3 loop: CATSRVEWNTEAFF. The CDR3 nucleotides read TGTGCCACCAGCAGAGTGGAATGGAACACTGAAGCTTTCTTT. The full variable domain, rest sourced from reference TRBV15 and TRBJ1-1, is DAMVIQNPRYQVTQFGKPVTLSCSQTLNHNVMYWYQQKSSQAPKLLFHYYDKDFNNEADTPDNFQSRRPNTSFCFLDIRSPGLGDTAMYLCATSRVEWNTEAFFGQGTRLTVV.

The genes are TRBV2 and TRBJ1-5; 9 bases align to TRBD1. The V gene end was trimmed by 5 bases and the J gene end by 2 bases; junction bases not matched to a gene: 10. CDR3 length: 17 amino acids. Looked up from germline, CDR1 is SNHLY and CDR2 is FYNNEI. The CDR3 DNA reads TGTGCCAGCAGTCTAAAGGGACAGGGATGGCGCAATCAGCCCCAGCATTTT. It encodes CASSLKGQGWRNQPQHF.

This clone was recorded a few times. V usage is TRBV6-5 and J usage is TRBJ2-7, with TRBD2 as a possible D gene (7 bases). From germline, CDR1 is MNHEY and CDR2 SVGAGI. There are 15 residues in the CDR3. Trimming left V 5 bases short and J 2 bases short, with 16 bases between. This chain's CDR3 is CASSIQGGKTYEQYF. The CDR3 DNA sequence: TGTGCCAGCAGTATACAGGGAGGGAAGACCTACGAGCAGTACTTC.

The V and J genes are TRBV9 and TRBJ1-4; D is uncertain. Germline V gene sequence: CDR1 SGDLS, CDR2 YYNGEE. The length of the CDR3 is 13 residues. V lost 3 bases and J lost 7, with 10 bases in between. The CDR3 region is CASSEGEGEKLFF. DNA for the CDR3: TGTGCCAGCAGCGAGGGAGAGGGTGAAAAACTGTTTTTT.

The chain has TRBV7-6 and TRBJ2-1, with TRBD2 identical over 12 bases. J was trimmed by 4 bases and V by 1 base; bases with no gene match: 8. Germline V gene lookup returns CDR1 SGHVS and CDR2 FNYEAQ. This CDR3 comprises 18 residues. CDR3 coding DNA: TGTGCCAGCAGCTTAGGGCTAGCGGGGGGGACGAGATACAATGAGCAGTTCTTC. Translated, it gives CASSLGLAGGTRYNEQFF.

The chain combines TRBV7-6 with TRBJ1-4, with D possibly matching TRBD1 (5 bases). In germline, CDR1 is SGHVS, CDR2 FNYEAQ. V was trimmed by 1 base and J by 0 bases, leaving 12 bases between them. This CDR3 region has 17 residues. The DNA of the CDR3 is TGTGCCAGCAGCTTAGTGACAGATCTATCAACTAATGAAAAACTGTTTTTT. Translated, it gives CASSLVTDLSTNEKLFF.

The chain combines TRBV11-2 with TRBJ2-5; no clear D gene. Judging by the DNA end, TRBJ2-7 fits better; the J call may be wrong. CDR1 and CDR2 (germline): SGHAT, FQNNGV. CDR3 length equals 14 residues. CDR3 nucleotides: TGTGCCAGCAGCTTAGGGGCTCGAGCCTACGAGCAGTACTTC. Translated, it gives CASSLGARAYEQYF.

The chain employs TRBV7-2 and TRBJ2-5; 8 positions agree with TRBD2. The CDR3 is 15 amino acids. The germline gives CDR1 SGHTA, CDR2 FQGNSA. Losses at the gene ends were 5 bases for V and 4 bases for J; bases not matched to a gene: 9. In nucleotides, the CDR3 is TGTGCCAGCAGCCTCATCGGGGGGGAGAGAGAGACCCAGTACTTC. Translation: CASSLIGGERETQYF.